This T cell receptor beta chain was retrieved from a study of control samples from healthy donors and cancer patients. The CDR3 totals 14 residues. In germline, CDR1 is GTSNPN, CDR2 SVGIG (reference sequence). V shed 2 bases and J shed 4 bases, with 12 bases lying between them. Here immunoSEQ multiplex PCR was the method, and the copy in TCRdb shows in-frame clones only, minus some. The sample has tens of thousands of clones, approximately 90% seen once. Sequences were obtained from blood. The source of this sequence is a woman in her 70s in good health. V is TRBV30 and J is TRBJ1-5, with D tentatively TRBD1 (5 bases). CDR3 sequence (DNA): TGTGCCTGGAGTCAGGGCCCAGGGAATCAGCCCCAGCATTTT. This translates into CAWSQGPGNQPQHF.